This T cell receptor (beta chain) was sequenced during a study of blood T cell repertoires in COVID-19. The overall study: From the United States, Italy and Spain came samples of acute and convalescent COVID-19. From T cells, B-cell-depleted T cells, or PBMCs came the material, which was cDNA or gDNA.

Per the original methods: Nucleated cell number was recorded as an estimate derived from reference gene primer amplification. The table came from immunoSEQ multiplex PCR; TCRdb's copy has only in-frame clones and leaves some out. The V and J calls and clone size are taken from that table; D and trimming were inferred from the DNA. The table has 90,000 or so clones, about 91% seen once; the top ten hold 0.35% to 0.5%. CDR3 length: 12 amino acids. In germline, CDR1 is MDHEN, CDR2 SYDVKM. V dropped 6 bases and J dropped 8 bases, with 13 bases sitting between them. This TCR was sampled from a man in his sixties with acute or convalescent COVID-19. Input material: peripheral blood. The chain uses TRBV28 and TRBJ1-2; D is perhaps TRBD1 (6 bases). CDR3 DNA: TGTGCCAGCAGGGACAGTTTAAAGGGCTACACCTTC. This gives the protein CASRDSLKGYTF.